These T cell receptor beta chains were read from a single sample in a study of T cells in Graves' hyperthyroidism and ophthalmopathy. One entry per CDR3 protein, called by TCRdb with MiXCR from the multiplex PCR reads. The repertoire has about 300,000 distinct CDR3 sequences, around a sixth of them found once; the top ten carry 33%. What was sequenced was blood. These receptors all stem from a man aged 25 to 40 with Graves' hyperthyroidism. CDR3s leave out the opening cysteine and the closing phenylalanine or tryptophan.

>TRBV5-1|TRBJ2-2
ASSPLGATGELF
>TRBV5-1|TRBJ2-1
ASSPPTNEQF
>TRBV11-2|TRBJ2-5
ASSQTYIRVQGETQY
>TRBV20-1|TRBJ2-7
SALLAGESNEQY
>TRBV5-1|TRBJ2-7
ASSSTTEPQDEQY
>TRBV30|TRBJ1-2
AQGQFEWYGYT
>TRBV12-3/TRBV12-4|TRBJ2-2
ASLPSSGRTTGELF
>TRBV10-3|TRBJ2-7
ASSLHGGQASYEQY
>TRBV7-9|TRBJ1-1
ASSLTAAEAF
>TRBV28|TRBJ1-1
ASSSGWGDMNTEAF
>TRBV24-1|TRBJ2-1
ATRGPDEQF
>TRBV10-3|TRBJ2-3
AIMGTGVSDTQY
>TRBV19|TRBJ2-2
ASSIDPGRVGELF
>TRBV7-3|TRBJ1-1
ASSPTGGSNTEAF
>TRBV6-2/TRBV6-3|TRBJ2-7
ASRETGGQDEQY
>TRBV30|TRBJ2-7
AWSSLSYEQY
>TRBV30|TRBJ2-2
AWRQGAGELF
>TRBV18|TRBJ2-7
ASSQTSGRTYEQY
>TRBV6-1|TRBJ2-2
ASRRREGLNAGELF
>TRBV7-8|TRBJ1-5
ASSLSRGRNQPQH
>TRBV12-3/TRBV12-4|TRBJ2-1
ASSLAPGNSANEQF
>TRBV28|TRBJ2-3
ASSFEAGDFTDTQY
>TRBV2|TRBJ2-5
ASSGDRGKETQY
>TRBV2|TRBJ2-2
ASSAGLVNTGELF
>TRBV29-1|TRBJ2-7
SVEAGGPVEQY
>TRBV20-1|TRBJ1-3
SVSGQAKTGNTIY
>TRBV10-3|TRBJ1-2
AITAQGGSNNYGYT
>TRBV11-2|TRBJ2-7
ATPGVPGLAGQSYEQY
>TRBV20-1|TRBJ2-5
SAPEGTSGETQY
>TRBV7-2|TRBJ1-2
ASSPQRGVYGYT
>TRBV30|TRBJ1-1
AWSVLGGDTEAF
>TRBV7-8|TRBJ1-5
ASSLQRRDQPQH
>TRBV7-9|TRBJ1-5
ASSPTESYQPQH
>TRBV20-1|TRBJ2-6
SARPAGNGANVLT
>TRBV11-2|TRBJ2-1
ASSPFPGGRKNEQF
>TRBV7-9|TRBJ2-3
ASSSGQGASRDTQY
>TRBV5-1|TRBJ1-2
ASSFDPGNGYT
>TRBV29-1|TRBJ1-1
SVWVNTEAF
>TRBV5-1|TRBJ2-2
ASGLAGGRNTGELF
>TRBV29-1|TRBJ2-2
SVARYTGELF
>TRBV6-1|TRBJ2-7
ASSEALRWEQY
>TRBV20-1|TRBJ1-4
SASRGIGEKLF
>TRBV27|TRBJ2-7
ASSSSRSYEQY
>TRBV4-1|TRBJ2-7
ASSQGPGTSYEQY
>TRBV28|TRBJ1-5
ASTQPGRGNQPQH
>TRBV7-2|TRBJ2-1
ASSLVFSGEQF
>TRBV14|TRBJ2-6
ASSRGVYSGANVLT
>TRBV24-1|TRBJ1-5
ATSEPMAGNQPQH
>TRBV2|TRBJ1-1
ASGWTGDTEAF
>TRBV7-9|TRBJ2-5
ASSQTRDSYQETQY
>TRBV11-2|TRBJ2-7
ASSLGMDRVGLYEQY
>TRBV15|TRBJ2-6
ATSRSRGSGANVLT
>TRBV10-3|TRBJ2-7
AISESVYEQY
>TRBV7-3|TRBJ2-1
ASSLRASGSYNEQF
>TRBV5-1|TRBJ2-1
ASSLETSGILDEQF
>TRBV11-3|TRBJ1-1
ASSLGGTTPIEAF
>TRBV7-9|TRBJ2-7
ASSPNELAGNEQY